This is a list of T cell receptor beta chains from one sample in a study of CD8+CD57+ T cells in acquired aplastic anemia. TCRdb redid the calling of the reads with MiXCR, one entry per CDR3 protein. The table lists hundreds of thousands of distinct CDR3 sequences, 82% of them singletons. Sequencing was performed on sorted CD4+, CD8+, or CD8+CD57+ T cells (not recorded which) from PBMCs. These receptor sequences come from a human donor with aplastic anemia. Both conserved end residues are part of each CDR3. Each record gives: J gene, D gene, V gene, clone size, CDR3 DNA, CDR3 protein. A D gene is named only where the DNA matches it firmly. Size is omitted from some rows. Given values are once, few, many or a class for expanded clones.

j_gene: TRBJ2-1
d_gene: NA
v_gene: TRBV7-9
abundance: NA
CDR3nt: TGTGCCAGCAGCTTACGAGGGGGAGGGACGCAGTATTTTCAGTTCTTC
CDR3aa: CASSLRGGGTQYFQFF

j_gene: TRBJ2-3
d_gene: TRBD2
v_gene: TRBV7-9
abundance: NA
CDR3nt: TGTGCCAGCAGCGTCGCGGGAGGTCACACGAAGCAGTTT
CDR3aa: CASSVAGGHTKQF

j_gene: TRBJ1-1
d_gene: NA
v_gene: TRBV9
abundance: NA
CDR3nt: TGTGTCAGCAGCCGCGGGACTAGCGGATACAATGAGCCTGAAGCTTTCTTT
CDR3aa: CVSSRGTSGYNEPEAFF

j_gene: TRBJ2-3
d_gene: TRBD1
v_gene: TRBV11-3
abundance: NA
CDR3nt: TGTGCCAGCGGCTTAGATCTGACAGGGAACCAGTATTTT
CDR3aa: CASGLDLTGNQYF

j_gene: TRBJ2-3
d_gene: NA
v_gene: TRBV9
abundance: NA
CDR3nt: TGTGCCAGCAGCTTAGGGGGAGATCGCGCAGCTACGTATTTT
CDR3aa: CASSLGGDRAATYF

j_gene: TRBJ1-4
d_gene: NA
v_gene: TRBV9
abundance: NA
CDR3nt: TGTGCCAGCAGCGAGTCTTGGGGGGAACAAATTAATGAAAAACTGTTTTTT
CDR3aa: CASSESWGEQINEKLFF

j_gene: TRBJ1-3
d_gene: TRBD1
v_gene: TRBV7-2
abundance: NA
CDR3nt: TGTGCCAGCAGCTTAGCGGGACAGGGGACTGGAAACACCATATATTTT
CDR3aa: CASSLAGQGTGNTIYF

j_gene: TRBJ1-2
d_gene: NA
v_gene: TRBV7-2
abundance: NA
CDR3nt: TGTGCCAGCAGCTCAACAGGAGGCGCCGATACGCAGTACACCTTC
CDR3aa: CASSSTGGADTQYTF

j_gene: TRBJ2-7
d_gene: NA
v_gene: TRBV7-3
abundance: NA
CDR3nt: TGTGCCAGCAGTTACCTTGGGGAGCAGTACTTC
CDR3aa: CASSYLGEQYF

j_gene: TRBJ2-7
d_gene: NA
v_gene: TRBV7-3
abundance: NA
CDR3nt: TGTGCCAGCAGCTGCCGGGGCCTAGCCTACAAGCAGTACTTC
CDR3aa: CASSCRGLAYKQYF

j_gene: TRBJ1-4
d_gene: TRBD1
v_gene: TRBV11-3
abundance: NA
CDR3nt: TGTGCCAGCAGCCAAGGATTGACAGGGTATGGTGAAAAACTGTTTTTT
CDR3aa: CASSQGLTGYGEKLFF

j_gene: TRBJ2-3
d_gene: NA
v_gene: TRBV15
abundance: NA
CDR3nt: TGCTCCACCAGCAGAGGCAGGGACCAAGATACGCAGTACTTT
CDR3aa: CSTSRGRDQDTQYF

j_gene: TRBJ2-7
d_gene: NA
v_gene: TRBV20-1
abundance: NA
CDR3nt: TGCAGTGCTAGAGCATCGGCCGGGCACTACGAGCAGTACTTC
CDR3aa: CSARASAGHYEQYF

j_gene: TRBJ2-1
d_gene: TRBD2
v_gene: TRBV19
abundance: NA
CDR3nt: TGTGCCAGTAGTAGAACTAGCGGAGGGTACAATGAGCAGTTCTTC
CDR3aa: CASSRTSGGYNEQFF

j_gene: TRBJ2-1
d_gene: TRBD2
v_gene: TRBV9
abundance: many
CDR3nt: TGTGCCAGCAGCGTAGGAGGTCTAGCGGGAGACAATGAGCAGTTCTTC
CDR3aa: CASSVGGLAGDNEQFF

j_gene: TRBJ1-2
d_gene: NA
v_gene: TRBV19
abundance: few
CDR3nt: TGTGCCAGTACCCCTTTCCCTCTCAACTATGGCTACACCTTC
CDR3aa: CASTPFPLNYGYTF

j_gene: TRBJ1-1
d_gene: NA
v_gene: TRBV7-2
abundance: NA
CDR3nt: TGTGCCAGCAGTGGGGGTCTCAGCACAGATACGCAGGATTTCTTT
CDR3aa: CASSGGLSTDTQDFF